These T cell receptor beta chains were read from a single sample in a study of tumor-infiltrating lymphocytes in primary liver carcinoma. TCRdb reprocessed the multiplex PCR reads with MiXCR, giving one entry per CDR3 protein. Among fewer than 110,000 distinct CDR3 sequences listed, around 73% were seen once. Specimen: liver tumor tissue from sampling region 2. Receptors were obtained from a woman aged 55-69 years with primary liver carcinoma and hepatitis B virus infection. The CDR3 runs from the conserved cysteine through the conserved F or W. Each record gives: V gene, D gene, J gene, clone size, CDR3 protein, CDR3 DNA. D genes are given only for firm matches. The listing skips clone size in some rows; elsewhere it reads once, few, many or a size class.

V: TRBV4-2
D: -
J: TRBJ2-3
size: few
CDR3: CASSQVGGLVGGLGDTQYF
DNA: TGTGCCAGCAGCCAAGTAGGAGGGCTAGTGGGAGGCCTCGGGGATACGCAGTATTTT

V: TRBV7-3
D: TRBD2
J: TRBJ2-2
size: -
CDR3: CASSTGLVGGELFF
DNA: TGTGCCAGCAGCACCGGACTAGTAGGCGGGGAGCTGTTTTTT

V: TRBV29-1
D: -
J: TRBJ2-7
size: -
CDR3: CSVARGSWGTVEQYF
DNA: TGCAGCGTTGCGAGGGGATCGTGGGGGACGGTCGAGCAGTACTTC

V: TRBV12-5
D: -
J: TRBJ2-1
size: -
CDR3: CASCFEVAYNEQIF
DNA: TGTGCTAGTTGTTTCGAGGTAGCTTACAATGAGCAGATCTTC

V: TRBV7-8
D: -
J: TRBJ1-5
size: many
CDR3: CASSLVSYSNQPQHF
DNA: TGTGCCAGCAGCTTAGTGAGCTATAGCAATCAGCCCCAGCATTTT

V: TRBV6-2/TRBV6-3
D: TRBD2
J: TRBJ2-7
size: -
CDR3: CASIKASGRSYDQYF
DNA: TGTGCCAGTATCAAGGCTAGCGGGAGGTCGTACGATCAGTACTTC

V: TRBV12-3/TRBV12-4
D: TRBD1
J: TRBJ2-5
size: many
CDR3: CASSYNVGQGKETQYF
DNA: TGTGCCAGCAGTTATAACGTTGGACAGGGGAAAGAGACCCAGTACTTC

V: TRBV28
D: TRBD2
J: TRBJ2-7
size: many
CDR3: CASKTGTSVHEQYF
DNA: TGTGCCAGCAAAACCGGGACTAGCGTGCACGAGCAGTACTTC

V: TRBV24-1
D: -
J: TRBJ2-4
size: few
CDR3: CATSDGDSRNIQYF
DNA: TGTGCCACCAGTGATGGAGACAGTCGCAACATTCAGTACTTC

V: TRBV25-1
D: TRBD1
J: TRBJ1-2
size: -
CDR3: CASTQGQGGIYGYTF
DNA: TGTGCCAGCACGCAGGGACAAGGGGGCATCTATGGCTACACCTTC

V: TRBV12-3/TRBV12-4
D: TRBD1
J: TRBJ1-1
size: many
CDR3: CASSEDRGTEAFF
DNA: TGTGCCAGCAGTGAAGACAGGGGTACTGAAGCTTTCTTT

V: TRBV10-1
D: -
J: TRBJ1-2
size: -
CDR3: CASSESSRSPSGTF
DNA: TGCGCCAGCAGTGAGTCGAGTAGGAGCCCATCGGGAACCTTC

V: TRBV11-2
D: TRBD1
J: TRBJ1-2
size: -
CDR3: CAGSLEGAGGGDYTF
DNA: TGTGCCGGCAGCTTAGAGGGGGCCGGTGGCGGTGACTACACCTTC

V: TRBV20-1
D: -
J: TRBJ2-1
size: -
CDR3: CSARDIRTTYNEQFF
DNA: TGCAGTGCTAGAGATATACGCACGACCTACAATGAGCAGTTCTTC

V: TRBV5-1
D: -
J: TRBJ2-7
size: many
CDR3: CASSMNRYDEQYF
DNA: TGCGCCAGCAGCATGAACAGGTACGACGAGCAGTACTTC

V: TRBV11-2
D: -
J: TRBJ2-3
size: few
CDR3: CARSLDRGDTQYF
DNA: TGTGCCAGGAGCTTAGATCGAGGGGATACGCAGTACTTT

V: TRBV12-3/TRBV12-4
D: -
J: TRBJ1-1
size: once
CDR3: CASSLAWGTEAFF
DNA: TGTGCCAGCAGTTTAGCATGGGGGACTGAAGCTTTCTTC

V: TRBV6-5
D: -
J: TRBJ2-3
size: few
CDR3: CASACRGGRADTQYF
DNA: TGTGCCAGCGCATGCCGCGGAGGAAGGGCGGATACGCAGTATTTT

V: TRBV29-1
D: -
J: TRBJ1-2
size: -
CDR3: CSVGRGQKNYGYTF
DNA: TGCAGCGTTGGGAGGGGACAAAAGAACTATGGCTACACCTTC

V: TRBV29-1
D: TRBD1
J: TRBJ1-2
size: -
CDR3: CSVTGGSDGYTF
DNA: TGCAGCGTGACAGGGGGCTCGGATGGCTACACATTC

V: TRBV12-3/TRBV12-4
D: -
J: TRBJ2-7
size: medium-sized
CDR3: CASSKRQAYEQYF
DNA: TGTGCCAGCAGTAAGAGACAAGCCTACGAGCAGTACTTC

V: TRBV11-2
D: TRBD2
J: TRBJ2-1
size: medium-sized
CDR3: CASSLPSGSSYNEQFF
DNA: TGTGCCAGCAGCTTGCCGAGCGGGAGCTCCTACAATGAGCAGTTCTTC

V: TRBV29-1
D: TRBD2
J: TRBJ2-3
size: -
CDR3: CSVMRGNTDTRYF
DNA: TGCAGCGTGATGCGGGGGAACACAGATACACGGTATTTT

V: TRBV12-3/TRBV12-4
D: -
J: TRBJ1-2
size: many
CDR3: CASSLNYGYTF
DNA: TGTGCCAGCAGCCTGAACTATGGCTACACCTTC

V: TRBV29-1
D: -
J: TRBJ2-3
size: -
CDR3: CSVEQGRNQSQYF
DNA: TGCAGCGTTGAGCAGGGCAGGAATCAGTCCCAGTATTTT

V: TRBV14
D: -
J: TRBJ2-2
size: -
CDR3: CASRQVHTGELFF
DNA: TGTGCCAGCAGGCAAGTCCACACCGGGGAGCTATTTTTT

V: TRBV7-8
D: TRBD1
J: TRBJ2-7
size: -
CDR3: CANSLDRVGEQYF
DNA: TGTGCCAACAGCTTAGACAGGGTGGGCGAACAGTACTTC

V: TRBV6-6
D: -
J: TRBJ1-4
size: many
CDR3: CASSYSGGKLFF
DNA: TGTGCCAGCAGTTACTCGGGCGGAAAACTGTTTTTT

V: TRBV11-3
D: -
J: TRBJ2-3
size: -
CDR3: CAGSFRISTDTQYF
DNA: TGTGCCGGCAGCTTCAGGATTAGCACTGATACGCAGTATTTT

V: TRBV6-2/TRBV6-3
D: -
J: TRBJ2-1
size: -
CDR3: CPSSSSELADEQFF
DNA: TGTCCCAGCAGTTCCTCGGAACTTGCCGATGAGCAGTTCTTC

V: TRBV11-2
D: -
J: TRBJ2-7
size: -
CDR3: CASLEPGPNEQYF
DNA: TGTGCCAGCTTAGAGCCGGGTCCGAACGAGCAGTACTTC